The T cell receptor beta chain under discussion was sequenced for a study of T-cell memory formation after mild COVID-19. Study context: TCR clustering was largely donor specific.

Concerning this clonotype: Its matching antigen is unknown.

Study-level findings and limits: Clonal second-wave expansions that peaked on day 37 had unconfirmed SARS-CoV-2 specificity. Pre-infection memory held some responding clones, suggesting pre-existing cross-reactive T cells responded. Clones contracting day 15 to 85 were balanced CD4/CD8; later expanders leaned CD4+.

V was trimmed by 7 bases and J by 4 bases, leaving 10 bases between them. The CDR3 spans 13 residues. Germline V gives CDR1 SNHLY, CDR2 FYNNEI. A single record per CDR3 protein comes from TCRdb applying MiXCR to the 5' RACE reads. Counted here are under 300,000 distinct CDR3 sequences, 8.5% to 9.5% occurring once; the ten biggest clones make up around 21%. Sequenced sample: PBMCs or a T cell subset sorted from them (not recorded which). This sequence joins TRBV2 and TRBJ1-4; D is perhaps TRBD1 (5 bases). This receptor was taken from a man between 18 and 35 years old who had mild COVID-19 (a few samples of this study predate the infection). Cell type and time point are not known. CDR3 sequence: CASKRDFNEKLFF. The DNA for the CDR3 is TGTGCCAGCAAGCGGGACTTTAATGAAAAACTGTTTTTT. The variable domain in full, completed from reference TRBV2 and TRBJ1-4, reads EPEVTQTPSHQVTQMGQEVILRCVPISNHLYFYWYRQILGQKVEFLVSFYNNEISEKSEIFDDQFSVERPDGSNFTLKIRSTKLEDSAMYFCASKRDFNEKLFFGSGTQLSVL.